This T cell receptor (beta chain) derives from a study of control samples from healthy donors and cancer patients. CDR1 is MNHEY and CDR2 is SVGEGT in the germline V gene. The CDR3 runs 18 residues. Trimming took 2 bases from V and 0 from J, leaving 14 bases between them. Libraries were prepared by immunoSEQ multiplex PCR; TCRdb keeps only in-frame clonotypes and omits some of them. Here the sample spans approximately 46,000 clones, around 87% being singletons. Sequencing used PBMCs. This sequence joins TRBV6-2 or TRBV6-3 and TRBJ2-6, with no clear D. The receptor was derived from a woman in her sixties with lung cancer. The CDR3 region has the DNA TGTGCCAGCAGTTACATCGGGCTAAAAGACTCTGGGGCCAACGTCCTGACTTTC. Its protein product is CASSYIGLKDSGANVLTF.